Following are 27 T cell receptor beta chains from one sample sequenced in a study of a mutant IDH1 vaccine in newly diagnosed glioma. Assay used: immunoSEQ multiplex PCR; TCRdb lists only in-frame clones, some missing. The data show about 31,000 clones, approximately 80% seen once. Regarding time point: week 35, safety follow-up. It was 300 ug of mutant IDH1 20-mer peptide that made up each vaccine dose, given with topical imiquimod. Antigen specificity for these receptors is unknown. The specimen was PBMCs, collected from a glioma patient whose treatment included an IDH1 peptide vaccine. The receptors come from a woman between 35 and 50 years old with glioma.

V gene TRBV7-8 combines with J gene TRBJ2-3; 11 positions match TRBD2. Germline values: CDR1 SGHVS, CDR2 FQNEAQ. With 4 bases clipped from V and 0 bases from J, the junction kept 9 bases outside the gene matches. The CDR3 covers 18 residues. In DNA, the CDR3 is TGTGCCAGCAGCTCCCCTCTGACTAGCGGGACTAGCACAGATACGCAGTATTTT. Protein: CASSSPLTSGTSTDTQYF.

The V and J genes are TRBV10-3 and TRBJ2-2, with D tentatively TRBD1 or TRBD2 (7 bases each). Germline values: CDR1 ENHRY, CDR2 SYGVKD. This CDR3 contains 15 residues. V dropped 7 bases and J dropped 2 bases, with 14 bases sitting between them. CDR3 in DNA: TGTGCCATCACGCGGGGAGGGGGCAACACCGGGGAGCTGTTTTTT. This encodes CAITRGGGNTGELFF.

For the CDR3, the DNA is TGTGCCAGCAGCTTATTACTAGCGGGGGCGCCCGCCCAAGAGACCCAGTACTTC. This codes for CASSLLLAGAPAQETQYF. The V call is TRBV7-2, the J call TRBJ2-5; 11 bases agree with TRBD2. Germline-derived CDR1 and CDR2 are SGHTA and FQGNSA. Trimming at V came to 2 bases and at J to 1 base, leaving 9 bases not matched to a gene. CDR3 length equals 18 residues.

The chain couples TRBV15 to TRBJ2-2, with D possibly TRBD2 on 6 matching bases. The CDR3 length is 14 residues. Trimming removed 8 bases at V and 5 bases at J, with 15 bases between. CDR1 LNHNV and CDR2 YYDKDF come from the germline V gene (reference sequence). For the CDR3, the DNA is TGTGCCACCGCGGGGTGGCGAAGGACCGGGGAGCTGTTTTTT. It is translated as CATAGWRRTGELFF.

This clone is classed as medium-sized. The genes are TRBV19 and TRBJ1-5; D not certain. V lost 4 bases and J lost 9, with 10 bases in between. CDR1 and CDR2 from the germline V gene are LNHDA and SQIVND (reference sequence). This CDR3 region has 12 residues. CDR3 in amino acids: CASSTFDRPQHF. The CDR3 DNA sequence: TGTGCCAGTAGTACCTTCGACCGGCCCCAGCATTTT.

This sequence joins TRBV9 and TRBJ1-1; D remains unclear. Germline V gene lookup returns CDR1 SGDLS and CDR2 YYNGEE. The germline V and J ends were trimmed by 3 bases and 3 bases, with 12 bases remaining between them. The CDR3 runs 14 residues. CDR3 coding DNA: TGTGCCAGCAGCGCCACCCTCTACGACACTGAAGCTTTCTTT. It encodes CASSATLYDTEAFF. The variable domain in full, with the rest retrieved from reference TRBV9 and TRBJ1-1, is DSGVTQTPKHLITATGQRVTLRCSPRSGDLSVYWYQQSLDQGLQFLIQYYNGEERAKGNILERFSAQQFPDLHSELNLSSLELGDSALYFCASSATLYDTEAFFGQGTRLTVV.

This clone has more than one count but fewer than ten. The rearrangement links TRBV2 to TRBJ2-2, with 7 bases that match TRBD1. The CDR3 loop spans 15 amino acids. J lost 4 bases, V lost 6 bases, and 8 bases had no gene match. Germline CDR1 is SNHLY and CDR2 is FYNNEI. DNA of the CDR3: TGTGCCAGCAGCGAGACAGGGTTAAGCACCGGGGAGCTGTTTTTT. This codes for CASSETGLSTGELFF.

CDR3 sequence (DNA): TGTGCCAGCAGTGCCTGGACAGGGGGCAGGGTC. Translation gives CASSAWTGGRV. This chain connects TRBV6-1 to TRBJ2-7, with TRBD1 matching 11 bases. The germline V gene encodes CDR1 MNHNS and CDR2 SASEGT. CDR3 length: 11 amino acids.

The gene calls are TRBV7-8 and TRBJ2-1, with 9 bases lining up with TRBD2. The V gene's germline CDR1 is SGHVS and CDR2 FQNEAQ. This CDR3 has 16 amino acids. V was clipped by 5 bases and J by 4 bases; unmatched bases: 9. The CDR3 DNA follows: TGTGCCAGCAGCCCTAGGGGTAGCGGGGGATACAATGAGCAGTTCTTC. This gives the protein CASSPRGSGGYNEQFF.

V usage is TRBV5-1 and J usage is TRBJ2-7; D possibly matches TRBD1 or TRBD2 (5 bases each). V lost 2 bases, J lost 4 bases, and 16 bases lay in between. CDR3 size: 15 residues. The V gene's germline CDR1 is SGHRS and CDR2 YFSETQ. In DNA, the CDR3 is TGCGCCAGCAGCTTAAGGGTGGGGACGAAATACGAGCAGTACTTC. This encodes CASSLRVGTKYEQYF.

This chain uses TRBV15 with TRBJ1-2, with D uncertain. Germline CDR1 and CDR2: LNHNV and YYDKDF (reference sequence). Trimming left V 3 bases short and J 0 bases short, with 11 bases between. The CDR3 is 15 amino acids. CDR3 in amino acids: CATSSGRGSNYGYTF. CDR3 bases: TGTGCCACCAGCAGTGGTCGTGGCTCTAACTATGGCTACACCTTC.

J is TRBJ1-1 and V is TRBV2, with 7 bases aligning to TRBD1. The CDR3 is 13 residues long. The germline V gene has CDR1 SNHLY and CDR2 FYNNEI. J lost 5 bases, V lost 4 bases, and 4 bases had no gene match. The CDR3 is CASSGQGGTEAFF. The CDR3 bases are TGTGCCAGCAGTGGACAGGGTGGAACTGAAGCTTTCTTT.

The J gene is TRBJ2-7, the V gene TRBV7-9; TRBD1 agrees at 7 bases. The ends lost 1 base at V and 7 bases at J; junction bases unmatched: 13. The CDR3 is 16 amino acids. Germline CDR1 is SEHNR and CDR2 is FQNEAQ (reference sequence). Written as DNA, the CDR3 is TGTGCCAGCAGCTTAGATTCCGGGCAGGGGGTTGTTGAGCAGTACTTC. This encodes CASSLDSGQGVVEQYF.

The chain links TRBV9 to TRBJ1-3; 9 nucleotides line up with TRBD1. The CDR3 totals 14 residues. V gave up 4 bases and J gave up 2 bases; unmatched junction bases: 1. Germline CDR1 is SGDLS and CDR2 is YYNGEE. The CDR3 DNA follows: TGTGCCAGCAGCAGGACAGGGGCTGGAAACACCATATATTTT. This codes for CASSRTGAGNTIYF.

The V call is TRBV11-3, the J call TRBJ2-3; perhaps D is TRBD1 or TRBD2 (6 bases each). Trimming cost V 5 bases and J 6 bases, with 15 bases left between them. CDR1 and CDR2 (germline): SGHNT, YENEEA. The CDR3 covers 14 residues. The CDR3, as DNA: TGTGCCAGCAGCCTCGGGGGCCAACGCGATACGCAGTATTTT. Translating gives CASSLGGQRDTQYF. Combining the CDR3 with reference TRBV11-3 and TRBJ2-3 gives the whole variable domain EAGVVQSPRYKIIEKKQPVAFWCNPISGHNTLYWYLQNLGQGPELLIRYENEEAVDDSQLPKDRFSAERLKGVDSTLKIQPAELGDSAVYLCASSLGGQRDTQYFGPGTRLTVL.

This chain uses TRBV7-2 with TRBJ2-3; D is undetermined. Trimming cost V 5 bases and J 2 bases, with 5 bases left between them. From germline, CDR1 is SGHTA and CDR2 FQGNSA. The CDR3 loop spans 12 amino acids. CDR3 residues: CASSLYTDTQYF. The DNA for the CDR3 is TGTGCCAGCAGCCTTTACACAGATACGCAGTATTTT.

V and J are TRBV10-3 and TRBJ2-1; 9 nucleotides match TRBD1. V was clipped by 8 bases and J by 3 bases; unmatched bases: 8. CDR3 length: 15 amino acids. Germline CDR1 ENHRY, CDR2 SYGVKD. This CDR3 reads CAIVRDRASYNEQFF. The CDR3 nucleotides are TGTGCCATCGTCCGGGACAGGGCAAGCTACAATGAGCAGTTCTTC.

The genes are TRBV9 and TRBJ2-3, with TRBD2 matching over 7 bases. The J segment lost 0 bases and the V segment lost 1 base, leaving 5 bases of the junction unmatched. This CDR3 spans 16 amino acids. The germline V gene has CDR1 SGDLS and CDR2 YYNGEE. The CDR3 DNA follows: TGTGCCAGCAGCGTAAAACTAGCGACTAGCACAGATACGCAGTATTTT. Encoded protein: CASSVKLATSTDTQYF.

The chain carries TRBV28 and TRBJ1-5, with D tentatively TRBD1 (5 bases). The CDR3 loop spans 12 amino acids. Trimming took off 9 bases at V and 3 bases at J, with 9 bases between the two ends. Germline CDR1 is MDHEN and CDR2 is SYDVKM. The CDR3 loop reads CASGGLNQPQHF. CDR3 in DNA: TGTGCCAGTGGGGGACTCAATCAGCCCCAGCATTTT.

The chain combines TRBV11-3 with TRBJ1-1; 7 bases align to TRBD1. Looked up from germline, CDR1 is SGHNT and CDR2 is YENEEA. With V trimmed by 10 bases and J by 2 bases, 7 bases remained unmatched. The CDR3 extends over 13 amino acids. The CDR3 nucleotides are TGTGCCACCGTCGACAGGGCCAACACTGAAGCTTTCTTT. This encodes CATVDRANTEAFF.

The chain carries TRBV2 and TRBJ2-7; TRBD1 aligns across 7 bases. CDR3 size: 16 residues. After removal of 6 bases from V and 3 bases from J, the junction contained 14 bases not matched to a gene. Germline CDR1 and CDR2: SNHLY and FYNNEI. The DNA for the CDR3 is TGTGCCAGCAGCCAACAAAGGGGGCTTGGGGGCTACGAGCAGTACTTC. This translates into CASSQQRGLGGYEQYF.

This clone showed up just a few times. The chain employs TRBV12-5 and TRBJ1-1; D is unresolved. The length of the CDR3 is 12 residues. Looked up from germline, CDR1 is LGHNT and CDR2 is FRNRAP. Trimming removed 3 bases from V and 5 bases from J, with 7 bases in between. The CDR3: CASGFLETEAFF. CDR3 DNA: TGTGCTAGTGGTTTCCTGGAGACTGAAGCTTTCTTT.

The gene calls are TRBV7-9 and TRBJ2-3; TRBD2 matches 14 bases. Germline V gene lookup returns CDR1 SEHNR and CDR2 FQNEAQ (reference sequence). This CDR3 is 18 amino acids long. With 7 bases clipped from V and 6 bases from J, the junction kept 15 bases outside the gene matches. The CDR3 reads CASTPLPGLAGERDTQYF. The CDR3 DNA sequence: TGTGCCAGCACCCCCCTCCCGGGACTAGCGGGGGAACGGGATACGCAGTATTTT.

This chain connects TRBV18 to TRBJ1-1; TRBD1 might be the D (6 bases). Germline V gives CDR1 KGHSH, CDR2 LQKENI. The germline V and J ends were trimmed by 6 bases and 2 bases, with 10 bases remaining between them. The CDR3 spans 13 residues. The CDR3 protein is CASSGQSNTEAFF. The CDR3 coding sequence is TGTGCCAGCTCCGGACAGTCAAACACTGAAGCTTTCTTT.

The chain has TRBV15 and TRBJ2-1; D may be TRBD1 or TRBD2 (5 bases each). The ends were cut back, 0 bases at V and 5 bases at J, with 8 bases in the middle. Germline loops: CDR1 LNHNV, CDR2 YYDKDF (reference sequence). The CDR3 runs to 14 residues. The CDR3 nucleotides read TGTGCCACCAGCAGAGATCGGGGCAACAATGAGCAGTTCTTC. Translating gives CATSRDRGNNEQFF. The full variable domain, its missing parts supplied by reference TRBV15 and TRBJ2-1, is DAMVIQNPRYQVTQFGKPVTLSCSQTLNHNVMYWYQQKSSQAPKLLFHYYDKDFNNEADTPDNFQSRRPNTSFCFLDIRSPGLGDTAMYLCATSRDRGNNEQFFGPGTRLTVL.

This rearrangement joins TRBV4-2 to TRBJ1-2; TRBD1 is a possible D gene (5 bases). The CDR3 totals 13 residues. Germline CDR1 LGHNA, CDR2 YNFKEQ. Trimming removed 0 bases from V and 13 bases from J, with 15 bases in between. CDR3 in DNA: TGTGCCAGCAGCCAAGAACAGGAACAGACCATCACCTTC. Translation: CASSQEQEQTITF.

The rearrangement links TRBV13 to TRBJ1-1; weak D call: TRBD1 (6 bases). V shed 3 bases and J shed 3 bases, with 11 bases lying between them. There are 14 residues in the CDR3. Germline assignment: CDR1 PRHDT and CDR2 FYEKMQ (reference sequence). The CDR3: CASSLGGSYTEAFF. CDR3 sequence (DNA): TGTGCCAGCAGCTTGGGGGGCTCATACACTGAAGCTTTCTTT. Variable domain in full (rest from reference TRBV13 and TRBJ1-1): AAGVIQSPRHLIKEKRETATLKCYPIPRHDTVYWYQQGPGQDPQFLISFYEKMQSDKGSIPDRFSAQQFSDYHSELNMSSLELGDSALYFCASSLGGSYTEAFFGQGTRLTVV.